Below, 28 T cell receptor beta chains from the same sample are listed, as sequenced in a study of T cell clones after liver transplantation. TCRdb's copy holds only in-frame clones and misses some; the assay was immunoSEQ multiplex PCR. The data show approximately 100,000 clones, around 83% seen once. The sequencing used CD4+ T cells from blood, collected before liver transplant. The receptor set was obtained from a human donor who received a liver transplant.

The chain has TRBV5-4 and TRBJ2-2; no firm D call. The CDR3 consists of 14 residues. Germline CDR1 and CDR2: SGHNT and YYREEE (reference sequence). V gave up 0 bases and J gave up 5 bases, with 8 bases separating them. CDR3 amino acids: CASSLELRTGELFF. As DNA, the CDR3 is TGTGCCAGCAGCTTGGAATTGAGGACCGGGGAGCTGTTTTTT.

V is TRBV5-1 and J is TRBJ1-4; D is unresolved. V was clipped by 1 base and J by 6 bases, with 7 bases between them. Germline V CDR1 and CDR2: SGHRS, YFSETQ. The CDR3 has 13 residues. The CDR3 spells CASSLMGDEKLFF. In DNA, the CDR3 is TGCGCCAGCAGCTTGATGGGAGATGAAAAACTGTTTTTT.

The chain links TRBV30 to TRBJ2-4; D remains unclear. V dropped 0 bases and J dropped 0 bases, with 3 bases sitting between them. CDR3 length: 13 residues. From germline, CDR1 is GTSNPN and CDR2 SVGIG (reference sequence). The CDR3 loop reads CAWSVLAKNIQYF. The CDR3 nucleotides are TGTGCCTGGAGTGTACTAGCCAAAAACATTCAGTACTTC.

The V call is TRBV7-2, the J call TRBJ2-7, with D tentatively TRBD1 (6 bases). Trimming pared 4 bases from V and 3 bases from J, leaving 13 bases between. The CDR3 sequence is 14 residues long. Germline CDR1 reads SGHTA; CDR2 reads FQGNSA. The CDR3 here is CASSSGHLLYEQYF. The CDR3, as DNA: TGTGCCAGCAGCTCGGGACACCTACTCTACGAGCAGTACTTC.

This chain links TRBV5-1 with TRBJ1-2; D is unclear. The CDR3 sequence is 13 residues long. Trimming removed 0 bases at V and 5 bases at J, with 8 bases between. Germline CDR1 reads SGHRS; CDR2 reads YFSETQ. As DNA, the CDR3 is TGCGCCAGCAGCTTGGGTGGGGATTATGGCTACACCTTC. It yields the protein CASSLGGDYGYTF.

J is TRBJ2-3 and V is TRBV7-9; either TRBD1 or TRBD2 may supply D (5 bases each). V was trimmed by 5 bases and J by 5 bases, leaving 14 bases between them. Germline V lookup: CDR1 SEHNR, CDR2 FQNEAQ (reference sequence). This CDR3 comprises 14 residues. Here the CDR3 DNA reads TGTGCCAGCAGCCAAGACGGGGCGGGAGATACGCAGTATTTT. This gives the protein CASSQDGAGDTQYF.

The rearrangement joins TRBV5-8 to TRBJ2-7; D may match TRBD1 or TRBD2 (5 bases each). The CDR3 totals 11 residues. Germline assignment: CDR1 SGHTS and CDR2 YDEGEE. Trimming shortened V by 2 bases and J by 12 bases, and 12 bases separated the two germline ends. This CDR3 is CASSFGRGPYF. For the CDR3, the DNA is TGTGCCAGCAGCTTCGGCCGGGGCCCGTACTTC.

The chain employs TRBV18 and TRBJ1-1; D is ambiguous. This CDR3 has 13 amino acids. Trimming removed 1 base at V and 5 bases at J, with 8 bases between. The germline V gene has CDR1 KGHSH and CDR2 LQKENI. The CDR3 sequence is CASSPQGWTEAFF. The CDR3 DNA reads TGTGCCAGCTCACCACAGGGTTGGACTGAAGCTTTCTTT.

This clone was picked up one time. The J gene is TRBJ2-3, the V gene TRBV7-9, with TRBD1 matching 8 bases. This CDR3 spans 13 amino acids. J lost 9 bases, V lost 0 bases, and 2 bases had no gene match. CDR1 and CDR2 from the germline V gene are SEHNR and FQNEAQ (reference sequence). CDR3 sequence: CASSLAGTGTQYF. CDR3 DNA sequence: TGTGCCAGCAGCTTAGCCGGGACAGGAACGCAGTATTTT.

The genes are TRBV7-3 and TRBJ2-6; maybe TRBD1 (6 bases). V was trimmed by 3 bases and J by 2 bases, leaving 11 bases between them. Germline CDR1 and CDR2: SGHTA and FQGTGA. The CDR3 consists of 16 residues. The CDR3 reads CASSFPGETGANVLTF. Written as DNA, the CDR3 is TGTGCCAGCAGCTTCCCAGGGGAAACTGGGGCCAACGTCCTGACTTTC.

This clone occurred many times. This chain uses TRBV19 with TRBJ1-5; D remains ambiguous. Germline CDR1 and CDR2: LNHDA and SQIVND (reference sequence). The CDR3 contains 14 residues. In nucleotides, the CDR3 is TGTGCTAGTGGGATGGGAGATAGCAATCAGCCCCAGCATTTT. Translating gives CASGMGDSNQPQHF.

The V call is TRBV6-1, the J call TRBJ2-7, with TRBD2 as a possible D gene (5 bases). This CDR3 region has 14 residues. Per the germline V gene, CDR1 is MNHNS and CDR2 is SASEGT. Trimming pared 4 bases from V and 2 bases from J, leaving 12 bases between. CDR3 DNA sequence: TGTGCCAGCAGTGGTTGGACTGCCCCCTACGAGCAGTACTTC. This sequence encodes CASSGWTAPYEQYF.

The CDR3 sequence: CASSNQASGANVLTF. The DNA of the CDR3 is TGTGCCAGTAGTAACCAGGCCTCTGGGGCCAACGTCCTGACTTTC. The rearrangement joins TRBV19 to TRBJ2-6; D unclear. This CDR3 region has 15 residues. V lost 4 bases to trimming and J lost 0 bases, with 7 bases between them. Germline V gene sequence: CDR1 LNHDA, CDR2 SQIVND (reference sequence).

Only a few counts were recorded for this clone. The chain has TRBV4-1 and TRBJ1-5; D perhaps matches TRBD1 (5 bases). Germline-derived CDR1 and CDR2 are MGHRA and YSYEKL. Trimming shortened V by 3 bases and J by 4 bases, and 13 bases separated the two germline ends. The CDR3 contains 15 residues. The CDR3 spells CASSQGLWGNQPQHF. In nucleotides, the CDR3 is TGCGCCAGCAGCCAGGGACTCTGGGGGAATCAGCCCCAGCATTTT.

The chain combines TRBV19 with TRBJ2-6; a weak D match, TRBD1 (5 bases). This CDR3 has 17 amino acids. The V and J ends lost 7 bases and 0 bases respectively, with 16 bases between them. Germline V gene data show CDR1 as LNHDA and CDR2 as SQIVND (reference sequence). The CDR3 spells CASTQTRVTSGANVLTF. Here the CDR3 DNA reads TGTGCCAGTACCCAAACCAGGGTTACCTCTGGGGCCAACGTCCTGACTTTC.

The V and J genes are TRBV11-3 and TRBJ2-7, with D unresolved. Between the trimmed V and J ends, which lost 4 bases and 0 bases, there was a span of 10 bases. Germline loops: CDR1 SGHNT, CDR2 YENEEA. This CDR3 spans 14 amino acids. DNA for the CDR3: TGTGCCAGCAGCTCCCGGCCGGGCTCCTACGAGCAGTACTTC. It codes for CASSSRPGSYEQYF.

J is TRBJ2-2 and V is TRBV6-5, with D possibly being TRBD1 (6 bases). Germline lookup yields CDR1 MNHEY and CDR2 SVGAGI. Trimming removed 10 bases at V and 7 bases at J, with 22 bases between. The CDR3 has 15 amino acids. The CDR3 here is CATREPRGQGGELFF. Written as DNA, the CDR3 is TGTGCCACCCGCGAACCCAGGGGTCAGGGCGGGGAGCTGTTTTTT.

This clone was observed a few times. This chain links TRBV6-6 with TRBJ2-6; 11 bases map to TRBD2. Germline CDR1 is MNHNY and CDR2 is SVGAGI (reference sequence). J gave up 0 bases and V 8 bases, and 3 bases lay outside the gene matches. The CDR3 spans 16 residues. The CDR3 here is CASSGLAGSGANVLTF. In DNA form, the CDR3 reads TGTGCCAGCTCCGGACTAGCGGGCTCTGGGGCCAACGTCCTGACTTTC.

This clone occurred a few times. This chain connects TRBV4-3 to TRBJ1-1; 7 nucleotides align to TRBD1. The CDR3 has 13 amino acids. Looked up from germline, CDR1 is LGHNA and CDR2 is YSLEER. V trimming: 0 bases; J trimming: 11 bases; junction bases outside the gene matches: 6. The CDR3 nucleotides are TGCGCCAGCAGCCAAGAGACAGGGATCGGGGCTTTCTTT. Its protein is CASSQETGIGAFF.

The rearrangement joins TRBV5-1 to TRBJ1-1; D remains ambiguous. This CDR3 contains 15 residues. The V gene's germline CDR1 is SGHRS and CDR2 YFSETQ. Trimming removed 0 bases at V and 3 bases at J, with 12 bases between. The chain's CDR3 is CASSLDVPRYTEAFF. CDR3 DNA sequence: TGCGCCAGCAGCTTGGACGTACCTAGGTACACTGAAGCTTTCTTT.

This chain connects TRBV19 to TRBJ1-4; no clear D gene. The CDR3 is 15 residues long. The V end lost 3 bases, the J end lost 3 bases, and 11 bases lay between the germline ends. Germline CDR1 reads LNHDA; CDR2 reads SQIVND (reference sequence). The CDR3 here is CASSILKGPNEKLFF. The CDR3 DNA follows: TGTGCCAGTAGTATTCTTAAAGGCCCTAATGAAAAACTGTTTTTT.

The CDR3 DNA reads TGTGCCAGCACCCCTCAACAGGGGGAGGGTGAAAAACTGTTTTTT. Amino acids: CASTPQQGEGEKLFF. The rearrangement links TRBV7-2 to TRBJ1-4; 8 bases map to TRBD1. The V gene's germline CDR1 is SGHTA and CDR2 FQGNSA. V lost 7 bases and J lost 7; bases outside the gene matches: 11. This CDR3 contains 15 residues.

Here the CDR3 DNA reads TGCGCCAGCAGCTCCCAGGGGGCCTATGGCTACACCTTC. This translates into CASSSQGAYGYTF. This chain joins TRBV5-1 and TRBJ1-2; 8 bases are shared with TRBD1. The germline gives CDR1 SGHRS, CDR2 YFSETQ. CDR3 length: 13 amino acids. With V trimmed by 3 bases and J by 4 bases, 2 bases remained unmatched.

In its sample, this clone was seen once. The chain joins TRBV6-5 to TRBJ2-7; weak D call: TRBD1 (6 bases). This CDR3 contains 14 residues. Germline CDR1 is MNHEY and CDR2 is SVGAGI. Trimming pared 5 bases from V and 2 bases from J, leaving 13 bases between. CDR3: CASSHTDRTYEQYF. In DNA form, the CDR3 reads TGTGCCAGCAGTCACACCGACAGGACCTACGAGCAGTACTTC.

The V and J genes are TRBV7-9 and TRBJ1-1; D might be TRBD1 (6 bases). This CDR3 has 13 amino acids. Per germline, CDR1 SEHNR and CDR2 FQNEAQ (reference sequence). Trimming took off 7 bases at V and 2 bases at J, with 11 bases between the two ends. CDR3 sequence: CASIRTANTEAFF. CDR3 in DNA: TGTGCCAGCATACGGACAGCTAACACTGAAGCTTTCTTT.

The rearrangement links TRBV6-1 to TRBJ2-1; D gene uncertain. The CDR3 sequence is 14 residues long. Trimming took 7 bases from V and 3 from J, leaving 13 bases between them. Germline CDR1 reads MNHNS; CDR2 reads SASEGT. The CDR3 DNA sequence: TGTGCCAGCAATCTTGGGCCCCTCTACAATGAGCAGTTCTTC. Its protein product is CASNLGPLYNEQFF.

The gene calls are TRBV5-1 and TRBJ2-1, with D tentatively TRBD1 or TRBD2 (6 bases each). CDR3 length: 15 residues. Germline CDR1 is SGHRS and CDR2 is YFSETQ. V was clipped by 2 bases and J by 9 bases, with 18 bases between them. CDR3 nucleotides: TGCGCCAGCAGCTTCAAGGGGGGCCCAAATGGTGAGCAGTTCTTC. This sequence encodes CASSFKGGPNGEQFF.

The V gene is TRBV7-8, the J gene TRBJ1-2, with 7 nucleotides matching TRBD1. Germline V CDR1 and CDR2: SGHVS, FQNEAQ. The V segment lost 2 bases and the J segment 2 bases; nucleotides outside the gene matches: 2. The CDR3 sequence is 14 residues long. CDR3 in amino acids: CASSLQTGNYGYTF. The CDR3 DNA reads TGTGCCAGCAGCTTACAGACAGGGAACTATGGCTACACCTTC.